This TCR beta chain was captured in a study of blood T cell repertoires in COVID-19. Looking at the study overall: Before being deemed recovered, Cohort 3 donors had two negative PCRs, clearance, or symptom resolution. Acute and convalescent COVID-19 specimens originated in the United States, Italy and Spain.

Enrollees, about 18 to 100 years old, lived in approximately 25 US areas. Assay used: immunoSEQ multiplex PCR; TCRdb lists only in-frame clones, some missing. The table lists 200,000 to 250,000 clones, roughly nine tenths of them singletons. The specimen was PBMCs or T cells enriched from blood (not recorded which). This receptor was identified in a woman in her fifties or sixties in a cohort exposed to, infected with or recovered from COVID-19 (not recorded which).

The CDR3 DNA reads TGTGCCAGCAGCTTAAGGGACAGGGATAATTACAATGAGCAGTTCTTC. Amino acid sequence: CASSLRDRDNYNEQFF. V usage is TRBV7-2 and J usage is TRBJ2-1; 9 bases map to TRBD1. CDR3 size: 16 residues. The germline V gene has CDR1 SGHTA and CDR2 FQGNSA. V lost 2 bases to trimming and J lost 4 bases; unmatched junction nucleotides: 6.